This passage covers 23 T cell receptor beta chains from one sample sequenced in a study of blood T cells in healthy people across ages. A sample-barcoded 5' primer and a J-beta primer mix were used in a second PCR of roughly 6 to 12 cycles. Each CDR3 protein gets one entry after TCRdb re-called the 5' RACE reads with MiXCR. The sample records about 640,000 distinct CDR3 sequences, 45% to 65% being singletons. The sequenced sample consisted of blood. The receptors derive from a man aged 60 to 75 in good health.

V is TRBV11-2 and J is TRBJ1-2, with TRBD1 as a possible D gene (6 bases). This CDR3 contains 17 residues. From germline, CDR1 is SGHAT and CDR2 FQNNGV. Trimming took off 1 base at V and 3 bases at J, with 18 bases between the two ends. The CDR3 region has the DNA TGTGCCAGCAGCTTAGCGTCAGGGGATGCCGCCCACTATGGCTACACCTTC. This sequence encodes CASSLASGDAAHYGYTF.

This clonotype showed up just a few times. This chain uses TRBV20-1 with TRBJ2-7; 8 bases map to TRBD2. The CDR3 is made up of 15 amino acids. Trimming cost V 0 bases and J 0 bases; bases outside gene matches: 4. CDR1 and CDR2 from the germline V gene are DFQATT and SNEGSKA (reference sequence). The CDR3 spells CSARDWGLDSYEQYF. The CDR3, as DNA: TGCAGTGCTAGAGATTGGGGACTAGACTCCTACGAGCAGTACTTC.

This chain uses TRBV20-1 with TRBJ2-5, with 8 positions matching TRBD1. The CDR3 runs 15 residues. V shed 5 bases, J shed 5 bases, and the junction held 13 bases outside the gene matches. Germline assignment: CDR1 DFQATT and CDR2 SNEGSKA (reference sequence). The CDR3 region is CSARNPDRALETQYF. The CDR3 bases are TGCAGTGCTCGTAATCCGGACAGGGCCCTGGAGACCCAGTACTTC.

This chain joins TRBV2 and TRBJ2-7; 8 bases match TRBD1. Germline trimming cut 6 bases from V and 4 bases from J; bases unmatched to any gene: 5. Germline lookup yields CDR1 SNHLY and CDR2 FYNNEI. The CDR3 is 13 residues long. CDR3 in DNA: TGTGCCAGCAGCCAGGACAGGGTATACGAGCAGTACTTC. This gives the protein CASSQDRVYEQYF.

The chain links TRBV3-1 to TRBJ2-2; D unresolved. This CDR3 spans 14 amino acids. Trimming stripped 4 bases from V and 2 bases from J, with 8 bases between. Per the germline V gene, CDR1 is LGHDT and CDR2 is YNNKEL (reference sequence). CDR3 sequence reads: CASSRDFNTGELFF. In nucleotides, the CDR3 is TGTGCCAGCAGCCGCGACTTTAACACCGGGGAGCTGTTTTTT.

The chain combines TRBV12-3 or TRBV12-4 with TRBJ2-1; the D gene is possibly TRBD2 (5 bases). The V end was cut by 7 bases, the J end by 5 bases, with 15 bases between. CDR3 length: 14 residues. The CDR3 DNA is TGTGCCAGCACCCCCGGTGACTACCACAATGAGCAGTTCTTC. It codes for CASTPGDYHNEQFF.

In this sample, this clonotype turned up a few times. The chain employs TRBV12-3 or TRBV12-4 and TRBJ2-2; perhaps TRBD1 as D (5 bases). Trimming cost V 7 bases and J 0 bases, with 6 bases left between them. The CDR3 sequence is 13 residues long. CDR3 region: CASKGPNTGELFF. The CDR3 DNA follows: TGTGCCAGCAAGGGGCCGAACACCGGGGAGCTGTTTTTT.

CDR3 loop: CSVERQVSTDTQYF. In DNA, the CDR3 is TGCAGCGTTGAACGGCAGGTCAGCACAGATACGCAGTATTTT. This chain connects TRBV29-1 to TRBJ2-3; no reliable D call. The germline V gene has CDR1 SQVTM and CDR2 ANQGSEA. CDR3 length: 14 residues. V lost 2 bases and J 0 bases, leaving 9 bases between the germline ends.

This clonotype was counted ten times or more. The chain is built from TRBV3-1 and TRBJ2-7; 7 positions agree with TRBD2. The germline gives CDR1 LGHDT, CDR2 YNNKEL (reference sequence). CDR3 size: 14 residues. After removal of 1 base from V and 5 bases from J, the junction contained 5 bases not matched to a gene. In DNA form, the CDR3 reads TGTGCCAGCAGCCAAGGACTAGCACGCGACGAGCAGTACTTC. This translates into CASSQGLARDEQYF.

This clonotype was seen a handful of times. The V and J genes are TRBV21-1 and TRBJ2-7; TRBD1, the table's D call, lacks a check against the DNA. TRBV21-1 is recorded as a pseudogene. The CDR3 covers 14 residues. The CDR3 sequence: CASSKAGQGNEQYF. The CDR3 DNA is TGTGCCAGCAGCAAAGCCGGACAGGGGAACGAGCAGTACTTC.

The chain couples TRBV6-6 to TRBJ1-4, with D tentatively TRBD1 (6 bases). Trimming shortened V by 8 bases and J by 8 bases, and 15 bases separated the two germline ends. Germline CDR1 and CDR2: MNHNY and SVGAGI (reference sequence). The CDR3 has 13 amino acids. The DNA for the CDR3 is TGTGCCAGCGAGGGGGGGATGGGCGAAAAACTGTTTTTT. It specifies CASEGGMGEKLFF.

V and J are TRBV7-3 and TRBJ2-3; 8 bases map to TRBD2. Per the germline V gene, CDR1 is SGHTA and CDR2 is FQGTGA. The CDR3 covers 15 residues. With 5 bases clipped from V and 4 bases from J, the junction kept 8 bases outside the gene matches. CDR3 region: CASSPRGGDSDTQYF. The CDR3 nucleotides read TGTGCCAGCAGCCCCCGGGGGGGCGATTCAGATACGCAGTATTTT.

DNA of the CDR3: TGCAGTGGCCTCAAACGGGGGGGGGCCAACGTCCTGACTTTC. It yields the protein CSGLKRGGANVLTF. J is TRBJ2-6 and V is TRBV20-1, with D tentatively TRBD2 (6 bases). The CDR3 runs to 14 residues. V was shortened by 7 bases and J by 4 bases, with 14 bases between the two germline ends. CDR1 DFQATT and CDR2 SNEGSKA come from the germline V gene (reference sequence).

The chain uses TRBV20-1 and TRBJ1-2; D is undetermined. Trimming took 7 bases from V and 8 from J, leaving 14 bases between them. CDR1 and CDR2 from the germline V gene are DFQATT and SNEGSKA (reference sequence). This CDR3 region has 11 residues. CDR3 loop: CSVGRERGYTF. CDR3 bases: TGCAGTGTGGGGAGGGAAAGAGGCTACACCTTC.

This clonotype was picked up a small number of times. The chain has TRBV4-2 and TRBJ2-7; unclear D gene. Per the germline V gene, CDR1 is LGHNA and CDR2 is YNFKEQ. The CDR3 consists of 15 residues. V shed 0 bases and J shed 2 bases, with 11 bases lying between them. The chain's CDR3 is CASSQEVTVPYEQYF. In nucleotides, the CDR3 is TGTGCCAGCAGCCAAGAGGTGACGGTCCCCTACGAGCAGTACTTC.

The sample holds a few counts of this clonotype. The chain combines TRBV10-3 with TRBJ2-7; 7 nucleotides match TRBD2. The CDR3 length is 15 residues. The V segment lost 1 base and the J segment 4 bases; nucleotides outside the gene matches: 7. Germline loops: CDR1 ENHRY, CDR2 SYGVKD. The CDR3 here is CAISEFSGGPYEQYF. The CDR3 nucleotides read TGTGCCATCAGTGAGTTTTCGGGGGGACCTTACGAGCAGTACTTC.

V and J are TRBV2 and TRBJ1-5; D perhaps matches TRBD1 (5 bases). V lost 2 bases and J lost 5, with 7 bases in between. Germline CDR1 and CDR2: SNHLY and FYNNEI. CDR3 size: 13 residues. CDR3: CASSEQGHQPQHF. CDR3 DNA sequence: TGTGCCAGCAGTGAACAGGGCCATCAGCCCCAGCATTTT.

CDR3 DNA sequence: TGTGCCAGCAGCCCGACAGCCCCCAATGAAAAACTGTTTTTT. Protein sequence: CASSPTAPNEKLFF. The chain carries TRBV5-5 and TRBJ1-4; D perhaps matches TRBD1 (5 bases). The CDR3 extends over 14 amino acids. CDR1 is SGHKS and CDR2 is YYEKEE in the germline V gene (reference sequence). Trimming left V 4 bases short and J 5 bases short, with 12 bases between.

This chain uses TRBV12-3 or TRBV12-4 with TRBJ2-3; D remains ambiguous. V gave up 10 bases and J gave up 3 bases, with 11 bases separating them. The CDR3 has 12 residues. The CDR3: CATQGITDTQYF. The CDR3 nucleotides read TGTGCCACCCAAGGTATTACAGATACGCAGTATTTT.

The chain has TRBV10-3 and TRBJ1-2, with D unclear. V was pared by 4 bases and J by 7 bases, with 10 bases between. CDR3 length: 12 amino acids. Germline V gene data show CDR1 as ENHRY and CDR2 as SYGVKD. CDR3 loop: CAISAPEGGYTF. CDR3 DNA sequence: TGTGCCATCAGTGCCCCCGAGGGTGGCTACACCTTC.

This clonotype was counted only a few times. The chain carries TRBV20-1 and TRBJ2-5, with D perhaps matching TRBD2 (6 bases). There are 12 residues in the CDR3. Trimming left V 2 bases short and J 4 bases short, with 8 bases between. Germline-derived CDR1 and CDR2 are DFQATT and SNEGSKA (reference sequence). The CDR3 coding sequence is TGCAGTGCTAGAAGCGGGTTAGAGACCCAGTACTTC. It codes for CSARSGLETQYF.

The chain carries TRBV20-1 and TRBJ1-5, with D tentatively TRBD1 (5 bases). The germline V gene has CDR1 DFQATT and CDR2 SNEGSKA (reference sequence). CDR3 size: 14 residues. Trimming stripped 3 bases from V and 0 bases from J, with 9 bases between. CDR3 DNA: TGCAGTGCTAGTAGGGGAGGTAGCAATCAGCCCCAGCATTTT. Its protein product is CSASRGGSNQPQHF.

J is TRBJ2-5 and V is TRBV28; 8 bases agree with TRBD1. The trim removed 3 bases at V and 1 base at J, leaving 7 bases unmatched. CDR3 size: 16 residues. Germline V gene sequence: CDR1 MDHEN, CDR2 SYDVKM. In DNA, the CDR3 is TGTGCCAGCAGTTTCTCAGGCAGGGGGCCCCAAGAGACCCAGTACTTC. Amino acids: CASSFSGRGPQETQYF. Complete variable domain (other parts from reference TRBV28 and TRBJ2-5): DVKVTQSSRYLVKRTGEKVFLECVQDMDHENMFWYRQDPGLGLRLIYFSYDVKMKEKGDIPEGYSVSREKKERFSLILESASTNQTSMYLCASSFSGRGPQETQYFGPGTRLLVL.